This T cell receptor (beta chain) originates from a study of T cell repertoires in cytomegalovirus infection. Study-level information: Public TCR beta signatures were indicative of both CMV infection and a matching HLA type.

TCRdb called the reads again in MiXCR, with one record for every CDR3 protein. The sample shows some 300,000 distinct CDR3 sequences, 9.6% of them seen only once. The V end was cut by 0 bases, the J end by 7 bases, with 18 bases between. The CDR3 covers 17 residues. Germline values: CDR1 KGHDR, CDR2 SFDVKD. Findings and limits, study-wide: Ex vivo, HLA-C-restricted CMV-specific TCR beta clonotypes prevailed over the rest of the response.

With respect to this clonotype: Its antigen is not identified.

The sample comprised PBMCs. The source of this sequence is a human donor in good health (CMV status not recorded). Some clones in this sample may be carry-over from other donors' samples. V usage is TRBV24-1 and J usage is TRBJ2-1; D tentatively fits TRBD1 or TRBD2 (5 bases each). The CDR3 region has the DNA TGTGCCACCAGTGATTTGGGGGGTCCTAACGACCCTAATGAGCAGTTCTTC. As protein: CATSDLGGPNDPNEQFF.